This T cell receptor beta chain appears in the sequencing data of a study of blood T cell repertoires in COVID-19. Study-wide background: Material from acute and convalescent COVID-19 was sourced from the United States, Italy and Spain. Sources were T cells, B-cell-depleted T cells, or PBMCs; the material itself was cDNA or gDNA.

Per the study methods: Amplifying reference gene primers gave estimates of nucleated cell counts. TCRdb keeps only in-frame clones here, not all; method: immunoSEQ multiplex PCR. V and J calls and clone size are as listed in that table; D and trimming were resolved from the DNA. Counted here are 90,000 to 140,000 clones, approximately 80% occurring once; the ten biggest clones make up over 8.5%. CDR1 is KGHSH and CDR2 is LQKENI in the germline V gene. V was pared by 4 bases and J by 1 base, with 19 bases between. The CDR3 is made up of 17 amino acids. The chain has TRBV18 and TRBJ1-1, with a tentative D call TRBD1 (6 bases). Sequenced input: peripheral blood. The clonotype originates from a woman in her seventies with acute or convalescent COVID-19. CDR3 sequence: CASSRYPAGDPNTEAFF. The CDR3 DNA follows: TGTGCCAGCTCACGATACCCCGCAGGGGATCCGAACACTGAAGCTTTCTTT.